This T cell receptor beta chain emerged from a study of blood T cell repertoires in COVID-19. TCRdb keeps only in-frame clones here, not all; method: immunoSEQ multiplex PCR. The sample consists of approximately 100,000 clones, approximately 83% of them appearing once. V dropped 6 bases and J dropped 8; count of bases not matched to a gene: 12. Germline V gives CDR1 KGHSH, CDR2 LQKENI. The CDR3 spans 14 residues. This clone was recorded once. The gene calls are TRBV18 and TRBJ1-2; 7 bases are shared with TRBD1. Sample: peripheral blood. The TCR sequence derives from a woman older than 75 with active or convalescent COVID-19. This CDR3 is CASSQDRAPWGYTF. CDR3 nucleotides: TGTGCCAGCTCGCAAGACAGGGCCCCTTGGGGCTACACCTTC. Drawing the rest from reference TRBV18 and TRBJ1-2, the complete variable domain is NAGVMQNPRHLVRRRGQEARLRCSPMKGHSHVYWYRQLPEEGLKFMVYLQKENIIDESGMPKERFSAEFPKEGPSILRIQQVVRGDSAAYFCASSQDRAPWGYTFGSGTRLTVV.